The following is a T cell receptor beta chain sequence with its context. Its antigen remains undetermined. The sample holds no much larger clone one base away, and base qualities are not on file. The data belong to a study of CD8+ T cells in alopecia areata (dated by TCRdb to 2017 to 2018). Concerning the study at large: Treated patients were enrolled in an open-label pilot trial of oral tofacitinib, 5 to 10 mg twice daily, for moderate-to-severe alopecia areata. Human TCRbeta sequencing covered scalp tissue and sorted CD4+ and CD8+ peripheral blood T cells from patchy and totalis/universalis alopecia areata patients and healthy controls. In treated patients, disease severity was measured using the SALT score, which gives the percentage of scalp surface area affected. Tofacitinib was administered for 6 to 18 months, and 6 months of follow-up off drug were then conducted to assess delayed response and recurrence. RNA came from the PAXgene miRNA kit for fixed scalp, the miRNeasy kit for PBMCs, and the RNeasy kit for mouse skin. Tofacitinib-treated patients had biopsies at baseline and at 4 and 24 weeks of treatment, with a later scalp biopsy in several patients. Scalp clonality was compared across normal scalp (n=4), patchy alopecia areata scalp (n=8), and alopecia totalis/universalis scalp (n=8). The study used high-throughput TCRbeta sequencing to examine T cell clonal expansion in alopecia areata, in both the C3H/HeJ mouse model and human patients. Amplification of TCRbeta CDR3 regions was done by immunoSEQ multiplex PCR using 35 Vbeta forward primers and 13 Jbeta reverse primers. Overall study outcomes, separate from this receptor: Shared TCR sequences between patients were less evident than in mice, which may be partly attributable to HLA diversity in the patient population. Many expanded lesional clones persisted in scalp and blood during tofacitinib treatment, which may partly explain relapse after stopping treatment. Unlike mouse skin, where gammadelta T cells dominate, normal human skin contains resident alphabeta T cells that get sequenced too, which complicates analysis of the scalp TCR repertoire. The treated cohort was small, with a single nonresponder, so links between baseline CD8+ expansion and response need larger studies. Scalp clonality and the number of expanded CD8+ clones among the top 100 scalp clones were significantly decreased by tofacitinib. Higher clonality and more expanded CD8+ clones were observed in lesional scalp than in normal scalp, particularly in alopecia totalis/universalis, a finding suggestive of antigenic drive.

CDR1 and CDR2 were assigned from the germline V gene (reference sequence) as GTSNPN and SVGIG. The CDR3 measures 15 amino acids from cysteine to phenylalanine. This entry keeps only the CDR3 DNA: 45 bases, framed from base 1. V loses 0 bases, J loses 4 bases, and the germline ends lie 13 bases apart. The sample's treatment or condition label, decoded: oral pan-JAK inhibitor, 5-10 mg twice daily. Lesional scalp punch biopsies and peripheral blood were obtained from alopecia areata patients. PBMCs were isolated by density centrifugation and stained for CD3, CD4 and CD8, after which CD4+ and CD8+ T cells were sorted on a FACSAria. Receptor libraries were prepared by the immunoSEQ multiplex PCR assay. For TCR sequencing, RNA was extracted from every sample and reverse transcribed into cDNA to serve as template. First-strand cDNA was synthesized using SuperScript III with a 2:1 mix of oligo-dT and random hexamers. A synthetic immune receptor repertoire was used to gauge amplification bias, and whatever bias remained was removed computationally. Per the authors' processing: After raw reads were preprocessed to remove errors, the CDR3 was defined following IMGT conventions as running from the conserved cysteine to phenylalanine. Clonality was computed by normalizing Shannon entropy by log2 of the number of productive unique TCRs and subtracting the result from 1. CD4 or CD8 identity of scalp clones was inferred by cross-referencing scalp TCRbeta sequences with sorted blood CD4 and CD8 repertoires. TCRdb holds this immuneACCESS table with in-frame rearrangements only. Some clones are missing; in checked studies, unresolved V genes explain under half, and the rest has no known cause. V, J and clone size derive from that table, while D and trimming were established from the DNA sequence. The table for this sample lists around 100,000 clones; just under 60% of them were counted only once. Around 17% of the sample is taken by the ten largest.

This clonotype originated in a human donor with alopecia areata. In this chain, TRBV30 is recombined with TRBJ2-1; no confident D gene assignment can be made. Here the sequenced sample was CD8+ T cells sorted from blood, taken around week 55, from a patient treated with tofacitinib. The CDR3 amino acid sequence is: CAWSVTHLSYNEQFF. The sequenced DNA: TGTGCCTGGAGTGTGACTCATCTATCTTACAATGAGCAGTTCTTC.